The text below deals with one T cell receptor beta chain. The sample originates from a study of T cell changes during pregnancy in multiple sclerosis. The CDR3 is 16 residues long. Losses at the gene ends were 4 bases for V and 0 bases for J; bases not matched to a gene: 5. CDR1 is MNHEY and CDR2 is SMNVEV in the germline V gene (reference sequence). The protocol was immunoSEQ multiplex PCR, while the TCRdb copy is restricted to in-frame clones and leaves out a portion. Of some 97,000 clones in the sample, roughly nine tenths were seen once. This specimen was peripheral blood, taken in the second trimester of pregnancy. The clonotype originates from a female donor with multiple sclerosis, enrolled in a pregnancy study. This chain connects TRBV27 to TRBJ2-1; 8 positions agree with TRBD2. The CDR3 DNA reads as TGTGCCAGCAGTTCCCGACTAGCGAGCTCCTACAATGAGCAGTTCTTC. The encoded protein is CASSSRLASSYNEQFF.